This T cell receptor (beta chain) was sequenced for a study of cytomegalovirus exposure and HLA in healthy donors. PCR employed 60 Vbeta and 13 Jbeta primers. TCRdb's table, derived via immunoSEQ multiplex PCR, lists solely in-frame clones and lacks some. This table holds over 150,000 clones, around three quarters found once. Of note for this clone: Its antigen is currently unknown.

V shed 0 bases and J shed 6 bases, with 8 bases lying between them. This CDR3 spans 14 amino acids. CDR1 is MGHRA and CDR2 is YSYEKL in the germline V gene. Notes on the study in general: Accurate HLA-A and HLA-B prediction from TCR beta sequences was reported for most subjects. Among CMV-associated TCR beta chains, most appeared HLA-restricted in a later analysis. Later analysis placed DRB1 highest and HLA-C lowest in TCR association rates, which differed by HLA locus.

This rearrangement joins TRBV4-1 to TRBJ2-2; tentatively, D is TRBD1 (6 bases). This receptor was obtained from a man aged 25-45 years in good health and CMV-seropositive. Sequenced sample: PBMCs. The CDR3 DNA follows: TGCGCCAGCAGCCAAGATTCAGGGGCCGGGGAGCTGTTTTTT. It yields the protein CASSQDSGAGELFF.